Here is one T cell receptor (beta chain) with its context. The data derive from a study of T cell responses to AZD1222 COVID-19 vaccine. The CDR3 spans 12 residues. V lost 11 bases to trimming and J lost 7 bases; unmatched junction nucleotides: 6. Germline V gene data show CDR1 as LNHDA and CDR2 as SQIVND (reference sequence). The protocol was immunoSEQ multiplex PCR, while the TCRdb copy is restricted to in-frame clones and leaves out a portion. This table holds about 150,000 clones, more than 70% found once. The origin of this receptor is an adult who received the AZD1222 COVID-19 vaccine. This specimen consisted of peripheral blood, obtained 28 days after the second AZD1222 dose. This chain joins TRBV19 and TRBJ1-5, with 9 positions matching TRBD1. The CDR3 sequence: CAGDRAGQPQHF. CDR3 bases: TGTGCCGGGGACAGGGCAGGGCAGCCCCAGCATTTT.